The 19 T cell receptor beta chains given below trace back to one sample, sequenced in a study of Graves' ophthalmopathy and Graves' hyperthyroidism. The sequenced template was RNA, covering the TCR beta CDR3 region. First-round RT-PCR with HTBI primers preceded a second-round multiplex PCR. TCRdb re-derived calls from the multiplex PCR reads in MiXCR, one entry per CDR3 protein. The sample shows 200,000 to 250,000 distinct CDR3 sequences, around 42% of them seen only once. Sequenced input: peripheral blood. Receptors originate from an adult man with Graves' ophthalmopathy.

This clonotype was observed many times. V usage is TRBV2 and J usage is TRBJ2-5; tentatively, D is TRBD2 (5 bases). The CDR3 is made up of 13 amino acids. Trimming took 1 base from V and 2 from J, leaving 5 bases between them. Germline V gene lookup returns CDR1 SNHLY and CDR2 FYNNEI. For the CDR3, the DNA is TGTGCCAGCAGTGAAGAGCGGCAAGAGACCCAGTACTTC. As protein: CASSEERQETQYF. The complete variable domain, with remaining parts taken from reference TRBV2 and TRBJ2-5, reads EPEVTQTPSHQVTQMGQEVILRCVPISNHLYFYWYRQILGQKVEFLVSFYNNEISEKSEIFDDQFSVERPDGSNFTLKIRSTKLEDSAMYFCASSEERQETQYFGPGTRLLVL.

This chain connects TRBV7-9 to TRBJ1-2; 9 bases line up with TRBD1. Germline V gives CDR1 SEHNR, CDR2 FQNEAQ (reference sequence). The J segment lost 3 bases and the V segment lost 4 bases, leaving 6 bases of the junction unmatched. The CDR3 has 15 amino acids. Here the CDR3 reads CASSWGQGSDYGYTF. CDR3 nucleotide sequence: TGTGCCAGCAGCTGGGGACAGGGTAGTGACTATGGCTACACCTTC. The full variable domain, its missing parts supplied by reference TRBV7-9 and TRBJ1-2, is DTGVSQNPRHKITKRGQNVTFRCDPISEHNRLYWYRQTLGQGPEFLTYFQNEAQLEKSRLLSDRFSAERPKGSFSTLEIQRTEQGDSAMYLCASSWGQGSDYGYTFGSGTRLTVV.

The rearrangement joins TRBV7-2 to TRBJ2-5; weak D call: TRBD2 (5 bases). Trimming shortened V by 5 bases and J by 4 bases, and 14 bases separated the two germline ends. Germline loops: CDR1 SGHTA, CDR2 FQGNSA. The CDR3 contains 14 residues. CDR3 bases: TGTGCCAGCAGCCGATCGAGGGCGGGAGAGACCCAGTACTTC. As protein: CASSRSRAGETQYF.

Concerning this clonotype: The junction shows a germline mismatch at one end, possibly a read error. This rearrangement joins TRBV10-3 to TRBJ1-1; the match to TRBD1 covers 9 bases. The CDR3 totals 14 residues. CDR1 is ENHRY and CDR2 is SYGVKD in the germline V gene. The CDR3 sequence is CASSSQGARAEAFF. In DNA form, the CDR3 reads TGTGCCAGCAGTTCACAGGGGGCGAGAGCTGAAGCTTTCTTT.

This clonotype was picked up one time. Just one base apart from a much larger clone, this may be a read error. V is TRBV7-6 and J is TRBJ2-5; TRBD2 aligns across 13 bases. The CDR3 has 18 residues. Germline CDR1 reads SGHVS; CDR2 reads FNYEAQ. CDR3 nucleotides: TGTGCCAGCAGCCTGAAGTTACTAGCGGGGGGGATCGGAGAGACCCGGTACTTC. It is translated as CASSLKLLAGGIGETRYF.

The chain is built from TRBV29-1 and TRBJ2-5; D may be TRBD2 (6 bases). The germline CDR1 and CDR2 sequences are SQVTM and ANQGSEA. The CDR3 totals 16 residues. The germline V and J ends were trimmed by 0 bases and 5 bases, with 19 bases remaining between them. CDR3 sequence: CSVEERSGFYNETQYF. In nucleotides, the CDR3 is TGCAGCGTTGAAGAACGGAGCGGGTTTTACAATGAGACCCAGTACTTC.

On this clonotype: Because it lacks the conserved phenylalanine or tryptophan at the end, this CDR3 is likely a read error. The DNA is omitted, as the CDR3 cannot be located on it reliably, and the CDR3 follows TCRdb's listing. The V call is TRBV13, the J call TRBJ2-5. The CDR3 numbers 9 amino acids, ends counted. CDR1 and CDR2 from the germline V gene are PRHDT and FYEKMQ (reference sequence). Here the CDR3 reads CASSNRPDV.

This clonotype appeared many times. This chain joins TRBV10-1 and TRBJ1-6; D is ambiguous. V was clipped by 2 bases and J by 10 bases, with 9 bases between them. The germline V gene encodes CDR1 WNHNN and CDR2 SYGVQD (reference sequence). The CDR3 runs 13 residues. The CDR3 is CASSETQTSPLHF. The CDR3 nucleotides read TGCGCCAGCAGTGAGACACAAACCTCACCCCTCCACTTT.

This clonotype was detected a few times. This chain links TRBV5-4 with TRBJ2-7; D possibly uses TRBD1 or TRBD2 (5 bases each). The CDR3 is made up of 12 amino acids. CDR1 and CDR2 from the germline V gene are SGHNT and YYREEE (reference sequence). V lost 3 bases to trimming and J lost 13 bases, with 17 bases between them. As DNA, the CDR3 is TGTGCCAGCAGCTACTCCGGGACGCCCACATACTTC. Its protein is CASSYSGTPTYF.

Ten or more counts support this clonotype. V and J are TRBV7-2 and TRBJ2-5; D possibly uses TRBD1 or TRBD2 (6 bases each). The ends were cut back, 5 bases at V and 5 bases at J, with 12 bases in the middle. The CDR3 consists of 13 residues. Germline CDR1 and CDR2: SGHTA and FQGNSA. CDR3 nucleotide sequence: TGTGCCAGCAGCCCCTTAGGGGGGGAGACCCAGTACTTC. This encodes CASSPLGGETQYF.

The chain uses TRBV7-6 and TRBJ2-2, with D perhaps matching TRBD2 (6 bases). The V and J ends lost 4 bases and 6 bases respectively, with 12 bases between them. The CDR3 has 14 residues. Germline V gene lookup returns CDR1 SGHVS and CDR2 FNYEAQ. CDR3 protein: CASSSLPGAGELFF. As DNA, the CDR3 is TGTGCCAGCAGCTCCTTACCGGGGGCCGGGGAGCTGTTTTTT.

This clonotype was seen only a few times. The genes are TRBV7-3 and TRBJ1-2; 10 nucleotides align to TRBD1. Germline CDR1 is SGHTA and CDR2 is FQGTGA. The ends lost 5 bases at V and 6 bases at J; junction bases unmatched: 12. The CDR3 sequence is 16 residues long. CDR3 in DNA: TGTGCCAGCAGCCCATCCCCGGACAGGGGGAGGAATGGCTACACCTTC. As protein: CASSPSPDRGRNGYTF.

This clonotype has more than one count but fewer than ten. The V and J genes are TRBV5-1 and TRBJ1-1, with 7 bases lining up with TRBD1. From germline, CDR1 is SGHRS and CDR2 YFSETQ. V was pared by 0 bases and J by 3 bases, with 8 bases of the junction left unmatched. This CDR3 has 16 residues. The CDR3 sequence is CASSLEGAKGYTEAFF. CDR3 DNA: TGCGCCAGCAGCTTGGAGGGGGCGAAAGGTTACACTGAAGCTTTCTTT.

This clonotype was seen just once. CDR3 residues: CASSVGLAKNTGELFF. As DNA, the CDR3 is TGTGCCAGCAGCGTAGGACTAGCGAAGAACACCGGGGAGCTGTTTTTT. The gene calls are TRBV9 and TRBJ2-2; 8 bases align to TRBD2. Germline trimming cut 0 bases from V and 1 base from J; bases unmatched to any gene: 2. The CDR3 is 16 residues long. Germline values: CDR1 SGDLS, CDR2 YYNGEE.

This chain links TRBV7-3 with TRBJ1-2; D is ambiguous. The CDR3 consists of 13 residues. Germline V gene lookup returns CDR1 SGHTA and CDR2 FQGTGA. V dropped 6 bases and J dropped 0 bases, with 8 bases sitting between them. DNA of the CDR3: TGTGCCAGCAGTTCAGGCTCTAACTATGGCTACACCTTC. Its translation is CASSSGSNYGYTF. The variable domain in full, with the rest retrieved from reference TRBV7-3 and TRBJ1-2, is GAGVSQTPSNKVTEKGKYVELRCDPISGHTALYWYRQSLGQGPEFLIYFQGTGAADDSGLPNDRFFAVRPEGSVSTLKIQRTERGDSAVYLCASSSGSNYGYTFGSGTRLTVV.

This clonotype was recorded many times. This chain connects TRBV29-1 to TRBJ2-7; 14 bases map to TRBD2. J lost 7 bases, V lost 4 bases, and 6 bases had no gene match. This CDR3 is 14 amino acids long. Germline loops: CDR1 SQVTM, CDR2 ANQGSEA. The CDR3, as DNA: TGCAGCGTTGGACTAGCGGGAGGGCCAGAAGAGCAGTACTTC. This translates into CSVGLAGGPEEQYF.

The V gene is TRBV20-1, the J gene TRBJ1-4; 7 bases line up with TRBD1. The germline V gene encodes CDR1 DFQATT and CDR2 SNEGSKA (reference sequence). The V segment lost 6 bases and the J segment 8 bases; nucleotides outside the gene matches: 12. The CDR3 totals 14 residues. The CDR3 DNA sequence: TGCAGTGCCGTTCTGGAGGGGGCTGGCGAAAAACTGTTTTTT. Its protein is CSAVLEGAGEKLFF.

This clonotype was detected only a few times. The chain couples TRBV10-3 to TRBJ2-5; TRBD1 is a possible D gene (6 bases). The CDR3 runs 14 residues. Germline values: CDR1 ENHRY, CDR2 SYGVKD. V lost 3 bases and J lost 3, with 11 bases in between. CDR3 residues: CAISESGAKETQYF. CDR3 DNA sequence: TGTGCCATCAGTGAATCAGGGGCCAAAGAGACCCAGTACTTC.

There are a few counts of this clonotype. The rearrangement uses TRBV2 and TRBJ2-5; D is perhaps TRBD2 (5 bases). The V end lost 0 bases, the J end lost 4 bases, and 12 bases lay between the germline ends. The CDR3 loop spans 15 amino acids. Germline V gene lookup returns CDR1 SNHLY and CDR2 FYNNEI. The CDR3 coding sequence is TGTGCCAGCAGTGAAGCTGGGCTAGCTGCAGAGACCCAGTACTTC. Protein product: CASSEAGLAAETQYF.